This TCR beta chain was sequenced in a study of shared clonotypes between healthy human individuals. About the research overall: Used for every donor were three CD4 naive, three CD4 memory, two CD8 naive and one CD8 memory plate.

Per the germline V gene, CDR1 is ENHRY and CDR2 is SYGVKD. J was trimmed by 6 bases and V by 0 bases; bases with no gene match: 4. The CDR3 is 14 amino acids. General study findings and limits: Naive CD4 clonotypes were shared across a handful of donors at 5% to 6%.

A note on this clone: Its antigen is currently unknown.

The run depth of the assay was deep. Only in-frame clones appear in the TCRdb table, and some are missing; sequencing was by immunoSEQ multiplex PCR. The table lists under 1,100,000 clones, roughly 80% of them singletons. Sequenced sample: memory CD4+ T cells sorted from blood. Sample subset: CD45RA-negative fraction. This receptor was identified in a man between 18 and 29 years old in good health. The V and J genes are TRBV10-3 and TRBJ1-1; 7 nucleotides line up with TRBD1. The CDR3 region has the DNA TGTGCCATCAGTGAGTCGACAGGGTTCTCTGAAGCTTTCTTT. This encodes CAISESTGFSEAFF.